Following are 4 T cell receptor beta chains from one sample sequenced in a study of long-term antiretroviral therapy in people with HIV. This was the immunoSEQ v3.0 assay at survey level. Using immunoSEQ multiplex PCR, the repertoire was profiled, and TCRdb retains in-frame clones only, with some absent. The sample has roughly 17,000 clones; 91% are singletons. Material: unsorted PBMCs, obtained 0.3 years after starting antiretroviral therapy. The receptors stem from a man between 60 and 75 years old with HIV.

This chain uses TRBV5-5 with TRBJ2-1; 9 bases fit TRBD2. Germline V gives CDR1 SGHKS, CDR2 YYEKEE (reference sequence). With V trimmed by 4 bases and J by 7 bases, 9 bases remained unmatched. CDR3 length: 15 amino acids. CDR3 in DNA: TGTGCCAGCAGCCCATACGCGGGAGGGTCGAATGAGCAGTTCTTC. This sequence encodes CASSPYAGGSNEQFF.

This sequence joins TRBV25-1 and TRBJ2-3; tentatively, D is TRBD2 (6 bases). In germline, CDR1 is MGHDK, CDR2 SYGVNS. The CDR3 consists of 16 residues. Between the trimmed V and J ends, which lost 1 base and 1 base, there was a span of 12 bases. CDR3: CASSEFGGGGTDTQYF. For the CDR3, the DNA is TGTGCCAGCAGTGAATTTGGGGGAGGCGGCACAGATACGCAGTATTTT.

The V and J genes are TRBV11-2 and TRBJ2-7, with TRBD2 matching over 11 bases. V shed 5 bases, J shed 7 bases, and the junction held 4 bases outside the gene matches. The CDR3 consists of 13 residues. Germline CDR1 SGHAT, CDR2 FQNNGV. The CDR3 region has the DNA TGTGCCAGCAGCCCGGGACTAGCGGTTGAGCAGTACTTC. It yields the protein CASSPGLAVEQYF.

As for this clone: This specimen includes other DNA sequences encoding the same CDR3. CDR3 DNA: TGTGCCAGCAGCCAAGGTGTCAGGACCTACGAGCAGTACTTC. Its translation is CASSQGVRTYEQYF. J is TRBJ2-7 and V is TRBV14, with D unclear. The ends were cut back, 1 base at V and 2 bases at J, with 9 bases in the middle. The V gene's germline CDR1 is SGHDN and CDR2 FVKESK. The CDR3 sequence is 14 residues long.